The entry below gives a single TCR beta chain sequence along with its context. What it binds is not known. The sample is drawn from a study of cytomegalovirus exposure and HLA in healthy donors. Germline V gene lookup returns CDR1 SGHTA and CDR2 FQGNSA. V was pared by 5 bases and J by 0 bases, with 11 bases of the junction left unmatched. This CDR3 has 17 amino acids. The PCR made use of 60 Vbeta and 13 Jbeta primers. The repertoire was sequenced with immunoSEQ multiplex PCR; TCRdb's copy has only in-frame clones and lacks some. This sample contains some 80,000 clones. The study's findings and limits: Rarity characterized most TCR sequences, yet some public TCRs appeared in many donors.

Material: PBMCs. V gene TRBV7-2 combines with J gene TRBJ2-3; 7 nucleotides match TRBD1. The sequence came from a woman aged 25-40 years in good health and CMV-seronegative. The CDR3 loop reads CASSVTGTAVSTDTQYF. In nucleotides, the CDR3 is TGTGCCAGCAGCGTCACCGGGACAGCAGTCAGCACAGATACGCAGTATTTT.